These 18 T cell receptor beta chains came from one sample sequenced in a study of shared clonotypes between healthy human individuals. Profiling relied on immunoSEQ multiplex PCR, and the TCRdb table lists in-frame clones only, not all of them. The sample shows about 640,000 clones, approximately 75% of them seen only once. The sample comprised memory CD4+ T cells sorted from blood. Subset specified: CD45RA-negative fraction. The receptors shown here come from a woman in her 30s in good health.

This clone was seen more than once but under ten times. Other DNA sequences in this sample translate to the same CDR3. V gene TRBV27 combines with J gene TRBJ1-1, with 7 bases aligning to TRBD1. The CDR3 is 14 amino acids. In germline, CDR1 is MNHEY, CDR2 SMNVEV (reference sequence). V trimming: 5 bases; J trimming: 5 bases; junction bases outside the gene matches: 8. This CDR3 reads CASSPRQGRTEAFF. Here the CDR3 DNA reads TGTGCCAGCAGTCCTAGACAGGGTCGGACTGAAGCTTTCTTT.

The chain is built from TRBV18 and TRBJ2-7; TRBD2 matches 9 bases. Looked up from germline, CDR1 is KGHSH and CDR2 is LQKENI. V shed 2 bases and J 1 base; nucleotides not matched to a gene: 3. The CDR3 runs 15 residues. The CDR3 is CASSPRAGGSYEQYF. The CDR3 DNA is TGTGCCAGCTCACCAAGAGCGGGAGGTTCCTACGAGCAGTACTTC.

The V gene is TRBV2, the J gene TRBJ2-1, with D unresolved. Trimming took 3 bases from V and 3 from J, leaving 9 bases between them. Germline V CDR1 and CDR2: SNHLY, FYNNEI. The CDR3 loop spans 14 amino acids. CDR3 nucleotide sequence: TGTGCCAGCAGTGACAGCCAAATCTACAATGAGCAGTTCTTC. It codes for CASSDSQIYNEQFF.

This clone turned up a few times. The chain employs TRBV27 and TRBJ1-5, with TRBD1 matching 7 bases. CDR3 length: 15 amino acids. Germline V gene data show CDR1 as MNHEY and CDR2 as SMNVEV (reference sequence). The ends lost 5 bases at V and 1 base at J; junction bases unmatched: 5. CDR3 in DNA: TGTGCCAGCAGTAAGACAGGGAAAAGCAATCAGCCCCAGCATTTT. It is translated as CASSKTGKSNQPQHF.

The chain couples TRBV11-2 to TRBJ2-7; D is ambiguous. Germline assignment: CDR1 SGHAT and CDR2 FQNNGV. Trimming removed 2 bases from V and 4 bases from J, with 3 bases in between. CDR3 length: 11 amino acids. The CDR3 loop is CASSLWYEQYF. CDR3 nucleotide sequence: TGTGCCAGCAGCTTATGGTACGAGCAGTACTTC.

The chain combines TRBV4-2 with TRBJ2-7, with unresolved D. There are 15 residues in the CDR3. Trimming took 0 bases from V and 2 from J, leaving 11 bases between them. Germline V CDR1 and CDR2: LGHNA, YNFKEQ. The CDR3 loop reads CASSQEYNSAYEQYF. In DNA form, the CDR3 reads TGTGCCAGCAGCCAAGAGTATAACAGCGCCTACGAGCAGTACTTC.

The genes are TRBV11-1 and TRBJ2-7; D is unresolved. Trimming removed 3 bases at V and 6 bases at J, with 9 bases between. Looked up from germline, CDR1 is SGHAT and CDR2 is FQDESV (reference sequence). The length of the CDR3 is 12 residues. CDR3 sequence (DNA): TGTGCCAGCAGCTTCTTTCTTGGCGAGCAGTACTTC. Amino acid sequence: CASSFFLGEQYF.

This chain links TRBV25-1 with TRBJ2-7; D ambiguous. Trimming cost V 3 bases and J 3 bases, with 9 bases left between them. The CDR3 totals 13 residues. The germline V gene has CDR1 MGHDK and CDR2 SYGVNS. The CDR3 loop reads CASSEQGRYEQYF. The CDR3 nucleotides are TGTGCCAGCAGTGAGCAAGGGCGCTACGAGCAGTACTTC.

The rearrangement joins TRBV10-1 to TRBJ2-5, with D perhaps matching TRBD1 or TRBD2 (6 bases each). The DNA matches TRBJ2-7 better at its end, which makes the J call doubtful. The V gene's germline CDR1 is WNHNN and CDR2 SYGVQD (reference sequence). The CDR3 loop spans 15 amino acids. The DNA of the CDR3 is TGCGCCAGCAGTGAAGGGGGTGGGGGGATCTACGAGCAGTACTTC. Protein sequence: CASSEGGGGIYEQYF.

The chain has TRBV5-4 and TRBJ2-5; possibly TRBD2 for D (5 bases). Trimming took off 2 bases at V and 4 bases at J, with 15 bases between the two ends. The CDR3 sequence is 15 residues long. CDR1 and CDR2 (germline): SGHNT, YYREEE (reference sequence). The CDR3 loop reads CASSFPPPAGETQYF. DNA for the CDR3: TGTGCCAGCAGCTTCCCCCCACCGGCGGGAGAGACCCAGTACTTC.

The V call is TRBV27, the J call TRBJ2-6, with D possibly TRBD2 on 6 matching bases. The CDR3 has 16 amino acids. The V gene's germline CDR1 is MNHEY and CDR2 SMNVEV (reference sequence). Trimming removed 5 bases at V and 2 bases at J, with 13 bases between. The chain's CDR3 is CASSRRGSAGANVLTF. CDR3 nucleotides: TGTGCCAGCAGTCGGAGGGGATCGGCTGGGGCCAACGTCCTGACTTTC.

The chain recombines TRBV19 with TRBJ1-1, with D perhaps TRBD1 (6 bases). Trimming left V 2 bases short and J 3 bases short, with 10 bases between. This CDR3 has 14 amino acids. The V gene's germline CDR1 is LNHDA and CDR2 SQIVND (reference sequence). The CDR3 DNA is TGTGCCAGTAGTATATGGAACAGGGACACTGAAGCTTTCTTT. Translating gives CASSIWNRDTEAFF.

This chain joins TRBV29-1 and TRBJ2-7, with 7 nucleotides matching TRBD1. CDR1 is SQVTM, CDR2 ANQGSEA, per germline. V was clipped by 6 bases and J by 0 bases; unmatched bases: 2. This CDR3 region has 12 residues. The CDR3 DNA sequence: TGCAGCGTGACAGGGTCCTCCTACGAGCAGTACTTC. Amino acids: CSVTGSSYEQYF.

With respect to this clone: A read error may be the cause here, since a much bigger clone is one base away. The sample carries other DNA sequences with the same CDR3. V and J are TRBV18 and TRBJ2-2, with TRBD2 matching 10 bases. Germline V lookup: CDR1 KGHSH, CDR2 LQKENI. J lost 0 bases, V lost 2 bases, and 0 bases had no gene match. This CDR3 spans 16 amino acids. The CDR3 DNA reads as TGTGCCAGCTCACCAGGACTAGCGGCGAACACCGGGGAGCTGTTTTTT. Protein sequence: CASSPGLAANTGELFF.

This clone has just a few counts. The rearrangement uses TRBV11-2 and TRBJ2-4, with TRBD1 matching 10 bases. This CDR3 has 18 amino acids. In germline, CDR1 is SGHAT, CDR2 FQNNGV. J gave up 3 bases and V 5 bases, and 13 bases lay outside the gene matches. Here the CDR3 DNA reads TGTGCCAGCAGCAAAAAGGGGGGACAGGGGTTTGGCAAAAACATTCAGTACTTC. This sequence encodes CASSKKGGQGFGKNIQYF.

The chain joins TRBV19 to TRBJ1-2; 10 bases are shared with TRBD1. Germline CDR1 reads LNHDA; CDR2 reads SQIVND (reference sequence). The CDR3 sequence is 15 residues long. Trimming removed 4 bases from V and 7 bases from J; junction bases left unmatched: 9. The CDR3 region is CASSRTDRGPAGYTF. CDR3 DNA: TGTGCCAGTAGTAGAACAGACAGGGGGCCAGCTGGCTACACCTTC.

The chain employs TRBV5-1 and TRBJ2-1; no definite D call. In germline, CDR1 is SGHRS, CDR2 YFSETQ. The CDR3 length is 14 residues. V lost 2 bases and J lost 6, with 12 bases in between. CDR3 amino acids: CASSLRETSNEQFF. CDR3 DNA sequence: TGCGCCAGCAGCTTACGAGAAACCAGCAATGAGCAGTTCTTC. The entire variable domain, with the rest obtained from reference TRBV5-1 and TRBJ2-1, is as follows: KAGVTQTPRYLIKTRGQQVTLSCSPISGHRSVSWYQQTPGQGLQFLFEYFSETQRNKGNFPGRFSGRQFSNSRSEMNVSTLELGDSALYLCASSLRETSNEQFFGPGTRLTVL.

The CDR3 DNA follows: TGTGCCAGCAGCCCTCGACTAGCGGCAGCAGATACGCAGTATTTT. It encodes CASSPRLAAADTQYF. J is TRBJ2-3 and V is TRBV7-9; TRBD2 matches 9 bases. Trimming removed 5 bases from V and 4 bases from J; junction bases left unmatched: 7. The CDR3 has 15 residues. Germline values: CDR1 SEHNR, CDR2 FQNEAQ (reference sequence).